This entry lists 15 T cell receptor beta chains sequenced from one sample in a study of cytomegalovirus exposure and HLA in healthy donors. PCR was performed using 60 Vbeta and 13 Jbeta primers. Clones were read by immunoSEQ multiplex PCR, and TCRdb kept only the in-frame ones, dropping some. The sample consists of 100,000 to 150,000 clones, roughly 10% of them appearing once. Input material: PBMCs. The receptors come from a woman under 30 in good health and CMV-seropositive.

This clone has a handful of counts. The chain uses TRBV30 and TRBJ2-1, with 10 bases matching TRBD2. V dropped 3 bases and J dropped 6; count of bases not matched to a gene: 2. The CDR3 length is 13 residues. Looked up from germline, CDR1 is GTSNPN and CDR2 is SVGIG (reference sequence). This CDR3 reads CAWSASGSNEQFF. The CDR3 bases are TGTGCCTGGAGCGCTAGCGGGAGCAATGAGCAGTTCTTC. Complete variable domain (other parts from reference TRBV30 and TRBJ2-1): SQTIHQWPATLVQPVGSPLSLECTVEGTSNPNLYWYRQAAGRGLQLLFYSVGIGQISSEVPQNLSASRPQDRQFILSSKKLLLSDSGFYLCAWSASGSNEQFFGPGTRLTVL.

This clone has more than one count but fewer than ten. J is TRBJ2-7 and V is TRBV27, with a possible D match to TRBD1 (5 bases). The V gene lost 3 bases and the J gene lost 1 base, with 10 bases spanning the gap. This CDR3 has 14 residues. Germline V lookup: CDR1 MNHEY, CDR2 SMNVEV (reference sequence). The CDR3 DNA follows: TGTGCCAGCAGTTTCACAGGCTTATCCTACGAGCAGTACTTC. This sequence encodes CASSFTGLSYEQYF.

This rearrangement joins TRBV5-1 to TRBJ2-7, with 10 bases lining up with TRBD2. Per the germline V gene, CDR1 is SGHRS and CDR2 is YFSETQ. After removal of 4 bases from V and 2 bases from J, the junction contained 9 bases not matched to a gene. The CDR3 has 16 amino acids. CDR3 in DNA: TGCGCCAGCAGCCAAGCCCTAGCGGGAGAACCCTACGAGCAGTACTTC. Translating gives CASSQALAGEPYEQYF. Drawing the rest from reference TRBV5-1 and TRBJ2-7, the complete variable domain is KAGVTQTPRYLIKTRGQQVTLSCSPISGHRSVSWYQQTPGQGLQFLFEYFSETQRNKGNFPGRFSGRQFSNSRSEMNVSTLELGDSALYLCASSQALAGEPYEQYFGPGTRLTVT.

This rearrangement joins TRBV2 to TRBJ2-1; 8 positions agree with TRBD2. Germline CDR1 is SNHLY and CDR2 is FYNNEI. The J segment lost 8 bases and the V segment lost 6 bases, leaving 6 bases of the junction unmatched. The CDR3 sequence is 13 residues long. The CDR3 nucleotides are TGTGCCAGCAGCGGGACTAGGTCCGATGAGCAGTTCTTC. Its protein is CASSGTRSDEQFF. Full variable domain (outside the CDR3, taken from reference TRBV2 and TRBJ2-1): EPEVTQTPSHQVTQMGQEVILRCVPISNHLYFYWYRQILGQKVEFLVSFYNNEISEKSEIFDDQFSVERPDGSNFTLKIRSTKLEDSAMYFCASSGTRSDEQFFGPGTRLTVL.

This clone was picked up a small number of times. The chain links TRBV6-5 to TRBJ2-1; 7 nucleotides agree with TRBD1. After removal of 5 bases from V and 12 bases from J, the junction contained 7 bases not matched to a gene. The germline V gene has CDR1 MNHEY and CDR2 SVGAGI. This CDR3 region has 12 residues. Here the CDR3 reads CASSRTGGGQFF. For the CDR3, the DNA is TGTGCCAGCAGTAGGACAGGAGGAGGGCAGTTCTTC.

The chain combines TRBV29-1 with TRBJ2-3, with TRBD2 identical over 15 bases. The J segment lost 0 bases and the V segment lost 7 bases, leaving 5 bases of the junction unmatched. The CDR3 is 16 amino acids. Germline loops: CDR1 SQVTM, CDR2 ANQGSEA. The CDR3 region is CSAGLAGGPSTDTQYF. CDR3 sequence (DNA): TGCAGCGCAGGACTAGCGGGAGGGCCAAGCACAGATACGCAGTATTTT.

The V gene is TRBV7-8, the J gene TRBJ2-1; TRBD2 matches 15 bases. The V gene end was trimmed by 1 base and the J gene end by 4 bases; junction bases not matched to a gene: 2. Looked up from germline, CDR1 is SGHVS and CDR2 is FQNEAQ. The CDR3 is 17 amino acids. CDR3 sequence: CASSLGGTSGGYNEQFF. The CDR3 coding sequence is TGTGCCAGCAGCTTAGGCGGGACTAGCGGGGGGTACAATGAGCAGTTCTTC.

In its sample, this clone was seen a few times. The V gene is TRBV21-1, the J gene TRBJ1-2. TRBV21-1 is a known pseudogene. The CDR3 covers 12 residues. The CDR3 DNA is TGTGCCAACCCCCCACTTACGGAGGGCTACACCTTC. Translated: CANPPLTEGYTF.

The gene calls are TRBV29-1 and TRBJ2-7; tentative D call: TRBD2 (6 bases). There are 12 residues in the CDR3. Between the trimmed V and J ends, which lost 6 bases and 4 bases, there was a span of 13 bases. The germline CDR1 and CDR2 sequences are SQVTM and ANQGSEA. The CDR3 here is CSVLAGSYEQYF. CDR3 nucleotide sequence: TGCAGCGTCCTTGCGGGGAGTTACGAGCAGTACTTC.

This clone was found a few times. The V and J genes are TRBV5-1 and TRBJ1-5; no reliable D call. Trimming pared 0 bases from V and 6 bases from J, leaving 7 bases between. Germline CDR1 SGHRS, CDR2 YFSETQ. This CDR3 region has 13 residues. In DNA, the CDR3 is TGCGCCAGCAGCTTGGGGTCCGGTCAGCCCCAGCATTTT. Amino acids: CASSLGSGQPQHF.

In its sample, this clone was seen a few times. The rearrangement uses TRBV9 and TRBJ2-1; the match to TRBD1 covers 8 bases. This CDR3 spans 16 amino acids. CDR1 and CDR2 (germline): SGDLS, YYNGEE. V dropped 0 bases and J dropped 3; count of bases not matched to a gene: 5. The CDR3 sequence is CASSVGQGAIYNEQFF. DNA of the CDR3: TGTGCCAGCAGCGTAGGGCAGGGGGCGATCTACAATGAGCAGTTCTTC.

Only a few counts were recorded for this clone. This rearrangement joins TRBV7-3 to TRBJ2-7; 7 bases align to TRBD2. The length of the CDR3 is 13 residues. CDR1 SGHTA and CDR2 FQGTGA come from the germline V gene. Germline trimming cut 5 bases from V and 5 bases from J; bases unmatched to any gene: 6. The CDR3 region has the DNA TGTGCCAGCAGCGGAGGAACTAGCGACGAGCAGTACTTC. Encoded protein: CASSGGTSDEQYF.

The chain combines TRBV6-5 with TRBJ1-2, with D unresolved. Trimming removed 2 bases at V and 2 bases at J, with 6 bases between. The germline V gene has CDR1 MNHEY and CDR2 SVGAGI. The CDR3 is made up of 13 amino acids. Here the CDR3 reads CASSYVQNYGYTF. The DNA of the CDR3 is TGTGCCAGCAGTTACGTCCAGAACTATGGCTACACCTTC.

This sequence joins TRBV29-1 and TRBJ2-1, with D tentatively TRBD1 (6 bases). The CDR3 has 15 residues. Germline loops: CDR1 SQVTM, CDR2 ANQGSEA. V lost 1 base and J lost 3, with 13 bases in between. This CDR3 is CSVEAGQGIYNEQFF. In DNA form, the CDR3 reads TGCAGCGTTGAAGCAGGGCAGGGGATCTACAATGAGCAGTTCTTC.

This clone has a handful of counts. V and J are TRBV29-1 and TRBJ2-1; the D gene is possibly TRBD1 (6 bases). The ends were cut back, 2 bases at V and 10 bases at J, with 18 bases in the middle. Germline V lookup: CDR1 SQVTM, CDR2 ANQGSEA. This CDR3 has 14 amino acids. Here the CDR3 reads CSVETQAGAGEQFF. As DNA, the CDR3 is TGCAGCGTTGAAACTCAGGCAGGGGCAGGAGAGCAGTTCTTC.